This T cell receptor (beta chain) was obtained from a study of blood T cell repertoires in COVID-19. Overall study context: The study drew acute and convalescent COVID-19 samples from the United States, Italy and Spain. Sources were T cells, B-cell-depleted T cells, or PBMCs; the material itself was cDNA or gDNA.

The V and J ends lost 0 bases and 6 bases, in that order; junction bases with no gene match: 6. CDR1 SGHRS and CDR2 YFSETQ come from the germline V gene. The CDR3 has 14 residues. In the original processing: The assay estimated nucleated cells by amplifying reference gene primers. The data were produced by immunoSEQ multiplex PCR, yet TCRdb's version contains in-frame clones alone and is incomplete. V and J calls and clone size are as listed in that table; D and trimming were resolved from the DNA. Here the sample spans about 45,000 clones, 75% to 80% being singletons. The chain combines TRBV5-1 with TRBJ2-7, with 7 bases fitting TRBD1. This TCR was sampled from a woman aged 65 to 85 with acute or convalescent COVID-19. Sequencing was carried out using peripheral blood. This CDR3 is CASSLGDRVTEQYF. The CDR3 DNA follows: TGCGCCAGCAGCTTGGGAGACAGGGTTACCGAGCAGTACTTC.